Listed here are 11 T cell receptor beta chains from one sample, sequenced in a study of molecular identifiers for immune sequencing clone quantification. Using its own MiXCR run on the PCR reads, TCRdb lists one record per CDR3 protein. Of over 55,000 distinct CDR3 sequences listed, roughly 17% are singletons. The sequenced material came from naive CD8+ T cells from blood, with Jurkat cell RNA spiked in. Subset meaning: FACS-sorted CD8+CD4-CCR7+CD45RA+ naive T cells. These receptors came from a human donor in good health. Some libraries in this study had Jurkat cell RNA spiked in.

Only a few counts were recorded for this clonotype. V usage is TRBV19 and J usage is TRBJ2-2; no firm D call. Germline V gives CDR1 LNHDA, CDR2 SQIVND (reference sequence). This CDR3 contains 16 residues. Trimming cost V 4 bases and J 4 bases, with 16 bases left between them. The CDR3 loop is CASSTGPGWGTGELFF. In DNA form, the CDR3 reads TGTGCCAGTAGTACGGGCCCGGGTTGGGGCACCGGGGAGCTGTTTTTT.

This clonotype was observed many times. This chain links TRBV11-2 with TRBJ2-3; D not certain. Trimming removed 5 bases at V and 10 bases at J, with 7 bases between. CDR3 length equals 10 residues. Germline CDR1 is SGHAT and CDR2 is FQNNGV. CDR3: CASSQDSQYF. The CDR3 DNA reads as TGTGCCAGCAGCCAAGACTCGCAGTATTTT.

Many counts were recorded for this clonotype. V and J are TRBV29-1 and TRBJ2-1, with 7 bases matching TRBD2. Germline CDR1 is SQVTM and CDR2 is ANQGSEA. J gave up 0 bases and V 3 bases, and 2 bases lay outside the gene matches. CDR3 length: 14 amino acids. For the CDR3, the DNA is TGCAGCGTTGATGGCGGGAGCTCCTACAATGAGCAGTTCTTC. This gives the protein CSVDGGSSYNEQFF.

The table lists this clonotype with a count of one. Sequence at one end of the junction differs from germline and may be a read error. The chain couples TRBV11-2 to TRBJ2-7; perhaps TRBD2 as D (5 bases). The CDR3 is 15 residues long. CDR1 and CDR2 from the germline V gene are SGHAT and FQNNGV. This CDR3 reads CVSSAPSILGYEQYF. The CDR3 DNA is TGTGTCAGCAGCGCACCTAGCATCCTTGGCTACGAGCAGTACTTC.

This clonotype was seen at least ten times. The chain recombines TRBV19 with TRBJ2-1; D is uncertain. Germline CDR1 LNHDA, CDR2 SQIVND (reference sequence). The CDR3 consists of 20 residues. The V gene lost 1 base and the J gene lost 0 bases, with 22 bases spanning the gap. The CDR3 DNA sequence: TGTGCCAGTAGTATAGGACCCCGTTGGAACTTACCGAGCTCCTACAATGAGCAGTTCTTC. Translation: CASSIGPRWNLPSSYNEQFF. Using reference TRBV19 and TRBJ2-1 for the parts outside the CDR3, the full variable domain is DGGITQSPKYLFRKEGQNVTLSCEQNLNHDAMYWYRQDPGQGLRLIYYSQIVNDFQKGDIAEGYSVSREKKESFPLTVTSAQKNPTAFYLCASSIGPRWNLPSSYNEQFFGPGTRLTVL.

This clonotype was detected many times. The rearrangement links TRBV30 to TRBJ1-1; unclear D gene. V was clipped by 2 bases and J by 7 bases, with 8 bases between them. This CDR3 region has 11 residues. Looked up from germline, CDR1 is GTSNPN and CDR2 is SVGIG (reference sequence). The CDR3 DNA sequence: TGTGCCTGGAGTATATGGGATGAAGCTTTCTTT. Translation gives CAWSIWDEAFF.

About this clonotype: A much larger clone differs from this one at a single base, so this may be a read error. The J gene is TRBJ2-3, the V gene TRBV4-1; 7 bases are a match to TRBD2. Germline V gives CDR1 MGHRA, CDR2 YSYEKL. The CDR3 spans 15 residues. CDR3 sequence: CASSQGGRTTDTRYF. CDR3 DNA: TGCGCCAGCAGCCAGGGGGGGAGGACCACAGATACGCGGTATTTT.

This clonotype appeared many times. The J gene is TRBJ1-4, the V gene TRBV20-1; 8 bases agree with TRBD1. Germline V gene lookup returns CDR1 DFQATT and CDR2 SNEGSKA (reference sequence). CDR3 length: 14 residues. V lost 6 bases to trimming and J lost 6 bases; unmatched junction nucleotides: 9. For the CDR3, the DNA is TGCAGTGCAAACGCAGGGGGCGATTATGAAAAACTGTTTTTT. It codes for CSANAGGDYEKLFF.

This clonotype has a single count. A much larger clone differs from this one at a single base, so this may be a read error. DNA for the CDR3: TGCGCCACTAGCCGGGAGTCCACCGGGGAGCTGTTTTTT. This translates into CATSRESTGELFF. The rearrangement joins TRBV4-1 to TRBJ2-2; D is possibly TRBD2 (6 bases). CDR1 is MGHRA and CDR2 is YSYEKL in the germline V gene. The CDR3 consists of 13 residues. V shed 10 bases and J shed 4 bases, with 13 bases lying between them.

Turning to this clonotype: Just one base apart from a much larger clone, this may be a read error. This chain connects TRBV29-1 to TRBJ1-2, with D possibly matching TRBD1 (5 bases). The CDR3 totals 15 residues. V was pared by 4 bases and J by 2 bases, with 17 bases between. Germline lookup yields CDR1 SQVTM and CDR2 ANQGSEA. CDR3 bases: TGCAGCGTTGGAAACCCGGACACAAACAACTATGGCTACACCTTC. Translating it yields CSVGNPDTNNYGYTF.

This clonotype has ten or more counts. The CDR3 here is CSAIPLAGLTDTQYF. The CDR3 DNA is TGCAGTGCTATCCCTTTAGCGGGCCTCACAGATACGCAGTATTTT. The chain is built from TRBV20-1 and TRBJ2-3; TRBD2 matches at 7 bases. Unmatched junction bases numbered 9, after V lost 4 bases and J lost 2 bases. Germline CDR1 is DFQATT and CDR2 is SNEGSKA (reference sequence). CDR3 size: 15 residues.